The next 9 T cell receptor beta chains were all read from a single sample in a study of CD8 T cells in Susac syndrome. When the RNA was reverse transcribed, random hexamers were used with an input of 0.5 to 1 ug. From the immunoSEQ multiplex PCR reads, TCRdb called clonotypes with MiXCR, one entry per CDR3 protein. The data show under 200,000 distinct CDR3 sequences, over 85% seen once. The sample consisted of CD4+ T cells from PBMCs. The origin of the receptors is a human donor in good health.

V usage is TRBV7-2 and J usage is TRBJ1-6; no clear D. In germline, CDR1 is SGHTA, CDR2 FQGNSA. The CDR3 consists of 13 residues. With 1 base removed from V and 8 bases from J, the gap between germline ends came to 6 bases. In nucleotides, the CDR3 is TGTGCCAGCAGCTTAGGGAGTTATTCACCCCTCCACTTT. Residues: CASSLGSYSPLHF.

This chain connects TRBV9 to TRBJ2-1, with TRBD2 identical over 8 bases. Unmatched junction bases numbered 8, after V lost 3 bases and J lost 9 bases. There are 14 residues in the CDR3. Looked up from germline, CDR1 is SGDLS and CDR2 is YYNGEE. CDR3 region: CASSDRTSSSEQFF. The CDR3 DNA sequence: TGTGCCAGCAGCGACCGGACTAGCTCTAGTGAGCAGTTCTTC.

In DNA, the CDR3 is TGTGCCAGCAGTTTGGGAGCGGGATTGGAGACCCAGTACTTC. Translation gives CASSLGAGLETQYF. The chain recombines TRBV27 with TRBJ2-5; TRBD2 matches at 7 bases. The CDR3 runs 14 residues. With V trimmed by 3 bases and J by 5 bases, 6 bases remained unmatched. Looked up from germline, CDR1 is MNHEY and CDR2 is SMNVEV (reference sequence).

The CDR3: CASSLATGEYGYTF. DNA for the CDR3: TGTGCCAGCAGCTTAGCAACAGGGGAATATGGCTACACCTTC. This chain uses TRBV7-2 with TRBJ1-2; 7 positions match TRBD1. The ends lost 0 bases at V and 5 bases at J; junction bases unmatched: 3. Germline V gene sequence: CDR1 SGHTA, CDR2 FQGNSA. This CDR3 has 14 residues.

The rearrangement uses TRBV20-1 and TRBJ1-1; 7 nucleotides agree with TRBD1. The trim removed 6 bases at V and 5 bases at J, leaving 6 bases unmatched. CDR1 DFQATT and CDR2 SNEGSKA come from the germline V gene (reference sequence). CDR3 size: 12 residues. The CDR3 coding sequence is TGCAGTGCAGTTGACAGGGCGACTGAAGCTTTCTTT. This encodes CSAVDRATEAFF.

The genes are TRBV5-8 and TRBJ2-1; D perhaps matches TRBD2 (6 bases). The germline gives CDR1 SGHTS, CDR2 YDEGEE. This CDR3 is built from 16 residues. V lost 4 bases and J 0 bases, leaving 14 bases between the germline ends. The chain's CDR3 is CASSLGGDSSYNEQFF. CDR3 sequence (DNA): TGTGCCAGCAGCCTGGGGGGAGACAGCTCCTACAATGAGCAGTTCTTC.

This chain joins TRBV29-1 and TRBJ2-1; 9 bases fit TRBD2. CDR1 SQVTM and CDR2 ANQGSEA come from the germline V gene. The CDR3 is made up of 20 amino acids. J gave up 0 bases and V 6 bases, and 21 bases lay outside the gene matches. The CDR3 nucleotides read TGCAGCGTGAATAACCCAGCGGGGGGACCCCTCTTAAGCTCCTACAATGAGCAGTTCTTC. The encoded protein is CSVNNPAGGPLLSSYNEQFF.

The chain has TRBV30 and TRBJ2-3, with 8 bases matching TRBD1. Germline V gene data show CDR1 as GTSNPN and CDR2 as SVGIG (reference sequence). The CDR3 is 14 residues long. After removal of 5 bases from V and 1 base from J, the junction contained 5 bases not matched to a gene. For the CDR3, the DNA is TGTGCCTGGGACAGGGGCCATCGCACAGATACGCAGTATTTT. Protein: CAWDRGHRTDTQYF.

V gene TRBV18 combines with J gene TRBJ1-5; maybe TRBD1 (5 bases). The CDR3 is 14 residues long. Germline values: CDR1 KGHSH, CDR2 LQKENI. V dropped 2 bases and J dropped 5 bases, with 10 bases sitting between them. The DNA for the CDR3 is TGTGCCAGCTCACCAGGGATGGGGGATCAGCCCCAGCATTTT. Residues: CASSPGMGDQPQHF.